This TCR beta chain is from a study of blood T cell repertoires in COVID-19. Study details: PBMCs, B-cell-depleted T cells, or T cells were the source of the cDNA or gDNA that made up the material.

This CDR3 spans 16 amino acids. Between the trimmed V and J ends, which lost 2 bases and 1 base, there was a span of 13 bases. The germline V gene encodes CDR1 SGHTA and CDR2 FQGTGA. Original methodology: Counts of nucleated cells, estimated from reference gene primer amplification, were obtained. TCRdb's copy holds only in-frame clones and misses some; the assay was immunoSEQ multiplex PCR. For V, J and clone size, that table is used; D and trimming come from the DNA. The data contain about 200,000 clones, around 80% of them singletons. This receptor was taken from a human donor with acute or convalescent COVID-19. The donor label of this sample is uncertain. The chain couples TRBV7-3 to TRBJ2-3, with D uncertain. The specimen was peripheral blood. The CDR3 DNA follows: TGTGCCAGCAGCTTACGGCCGGGTTTGGGCACAGATACGCAGTATTTT. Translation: CASSLRPGLGTDTQYF.